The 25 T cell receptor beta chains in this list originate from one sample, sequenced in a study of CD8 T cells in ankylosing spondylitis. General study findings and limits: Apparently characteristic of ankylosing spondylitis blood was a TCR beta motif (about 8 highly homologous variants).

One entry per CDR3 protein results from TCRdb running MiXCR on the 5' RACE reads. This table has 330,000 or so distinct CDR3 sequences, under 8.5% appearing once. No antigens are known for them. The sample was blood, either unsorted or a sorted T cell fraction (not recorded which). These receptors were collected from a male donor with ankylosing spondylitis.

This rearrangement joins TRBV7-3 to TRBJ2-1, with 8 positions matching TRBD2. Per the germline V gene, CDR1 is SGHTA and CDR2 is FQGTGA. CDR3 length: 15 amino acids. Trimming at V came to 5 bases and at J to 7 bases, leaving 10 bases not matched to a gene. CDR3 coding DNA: TGTGCCAGCAGCCCGCGGACTAGCCATGGAAATGAGCAGTTCTTC. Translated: CASSPRTSHGNEQFF.

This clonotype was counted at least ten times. The CDR3: CASSETYEQFF. The CDR3 DNA follows: TGTGCCAGCAGTGAGACATATGAGCAGTTCTTC. This rearrangement joins TRBV28 to TRBJ2-1; no reliable D call. From germline, CDR1 is MDHEN and CDR2 SYDVKM. This CDR3 has 11 residues. V shed 5 bases and J shed 8 bases, with 7 bases lying between them.

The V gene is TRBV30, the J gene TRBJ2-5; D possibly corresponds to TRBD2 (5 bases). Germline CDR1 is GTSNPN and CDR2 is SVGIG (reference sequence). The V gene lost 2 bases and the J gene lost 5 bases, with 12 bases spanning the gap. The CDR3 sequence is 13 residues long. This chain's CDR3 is CAWSLREGETQYF. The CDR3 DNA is TGTGCCTGGAGTCTACGGGAAGGGGAGACCCAGTACTTC. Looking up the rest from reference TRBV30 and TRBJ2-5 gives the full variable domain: SQTIHQWPATLVQPVGSPLSLECTVEGTSNPNLYWYRQAAGRGLQLLFYSVGIGQISSEVPQNLSASRPQDRQFILSSKKLLLSDSGFYLCAWSLREGETQYFGPGTRLLVL.

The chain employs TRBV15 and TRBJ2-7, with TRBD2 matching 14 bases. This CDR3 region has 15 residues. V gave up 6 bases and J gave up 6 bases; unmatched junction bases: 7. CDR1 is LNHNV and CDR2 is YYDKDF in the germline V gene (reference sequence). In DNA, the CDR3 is TGTGCCACCAGTCAGGGACTAGCGGGAGTTTCCGAGCAGTACTTC. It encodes CATSQGLAGVSEQYF.

The CDR3 bases are TGTGCCATCAGCCCGGACGTCCCGAACACCGGGGAGCTGTTTTTT. Translation gives CAISPDVPNTGELFF. The chain has TRBV10-3 and TRBJ2-2; D is uncertain. Germline V gives CDR1 ENHRY, CDR2 SYGVKD. V was shortened by 6 bases and J by 0 bases, with 11 bases between the two germline ends. The CDR3 is 15 amino acids.

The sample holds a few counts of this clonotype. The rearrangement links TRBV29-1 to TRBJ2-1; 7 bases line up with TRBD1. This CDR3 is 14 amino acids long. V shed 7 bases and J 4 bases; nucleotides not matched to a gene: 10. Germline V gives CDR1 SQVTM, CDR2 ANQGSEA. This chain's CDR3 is CSATPGQRYNEQFF. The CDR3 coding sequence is TGCAGCGCTACTCCGGGACAGAGGTACAATGAGCAGTTCTTC.

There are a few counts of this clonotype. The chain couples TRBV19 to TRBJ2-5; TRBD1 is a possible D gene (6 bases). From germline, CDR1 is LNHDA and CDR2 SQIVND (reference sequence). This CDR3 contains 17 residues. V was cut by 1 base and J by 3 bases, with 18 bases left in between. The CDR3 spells CASSIGTALEVEETQYF. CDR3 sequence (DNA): TGTGCCAGTAGTATAGGGACAGCACTAGAAGTAGAAGAGACCCAGTACTTC.

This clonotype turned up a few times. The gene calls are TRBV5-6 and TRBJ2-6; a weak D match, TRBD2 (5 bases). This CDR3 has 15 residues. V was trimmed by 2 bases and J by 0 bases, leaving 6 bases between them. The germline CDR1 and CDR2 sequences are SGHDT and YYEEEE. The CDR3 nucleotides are TGTGCCAGCAGCTTAGGGAGCTCTGGGGCCAACGTCCTGACTTTC. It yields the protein CASSLGSSGANVLTF.

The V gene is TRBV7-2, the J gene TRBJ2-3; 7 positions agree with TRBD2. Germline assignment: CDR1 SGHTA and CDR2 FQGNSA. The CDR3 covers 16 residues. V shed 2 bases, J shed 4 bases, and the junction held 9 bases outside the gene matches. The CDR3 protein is CASSLRGTNGADTQYF. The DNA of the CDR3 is TGTGCCAGCAGCTTACGCGGGACTAATGGGGCAGATACGCAGTATTTT.

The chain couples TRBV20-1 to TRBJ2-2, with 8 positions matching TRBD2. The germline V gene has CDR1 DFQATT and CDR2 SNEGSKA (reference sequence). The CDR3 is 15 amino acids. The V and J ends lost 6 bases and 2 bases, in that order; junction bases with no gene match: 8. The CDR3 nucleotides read TGCAGTGCCAGAATAGCGGGGAGAAACACCGGGGAGCTGTTTTTT. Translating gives CSARIAGRNTGELFF.

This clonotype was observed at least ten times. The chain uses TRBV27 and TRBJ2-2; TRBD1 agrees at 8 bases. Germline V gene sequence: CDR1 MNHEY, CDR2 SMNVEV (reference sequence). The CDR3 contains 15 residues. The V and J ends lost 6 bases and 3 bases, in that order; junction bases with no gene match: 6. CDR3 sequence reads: CASREGQGYTGELFF. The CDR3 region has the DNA TGTGCCAGCAGGGAAGGACAGGGCTACACCGGGGAGCTGTTTTTT.

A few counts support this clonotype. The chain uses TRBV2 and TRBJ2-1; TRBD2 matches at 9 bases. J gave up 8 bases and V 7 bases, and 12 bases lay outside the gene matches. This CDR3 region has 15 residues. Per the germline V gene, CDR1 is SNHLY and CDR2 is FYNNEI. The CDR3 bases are TGTGCCAGCATCCCCGGGACTAGCTTCAGCCATGAGCAGTTCTTC. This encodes CASIPGTSFSHEQFF.

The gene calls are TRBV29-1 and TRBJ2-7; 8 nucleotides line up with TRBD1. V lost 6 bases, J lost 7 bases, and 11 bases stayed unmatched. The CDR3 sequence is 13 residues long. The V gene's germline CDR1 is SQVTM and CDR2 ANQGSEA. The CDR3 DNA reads TGCAGCGTCGGGACAGGACTCCCTACGGAGCAGTACTTC. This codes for CSVGTGLPTEQYF.

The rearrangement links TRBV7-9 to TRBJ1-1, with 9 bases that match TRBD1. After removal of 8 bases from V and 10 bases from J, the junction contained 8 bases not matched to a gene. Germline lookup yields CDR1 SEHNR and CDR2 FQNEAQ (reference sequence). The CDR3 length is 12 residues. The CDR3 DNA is TGTGCCAGCCAGTGGGACAGGGAGGGAGCTTTCTTT. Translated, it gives CASQWDREGAFF.

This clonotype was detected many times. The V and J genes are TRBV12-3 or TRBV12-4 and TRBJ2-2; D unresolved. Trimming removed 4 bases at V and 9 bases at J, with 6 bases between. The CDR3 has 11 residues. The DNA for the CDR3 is TGTGCCAGCAGTTCGTTGTGGGAGCTGTTTTTT. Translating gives CASSSLWELFF.

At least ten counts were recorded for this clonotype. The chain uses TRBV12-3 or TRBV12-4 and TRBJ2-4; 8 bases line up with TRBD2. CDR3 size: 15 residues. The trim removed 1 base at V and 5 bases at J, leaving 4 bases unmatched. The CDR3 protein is CASSLESLAENIQYF. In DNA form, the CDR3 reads TGTGCCAGCAGTTTAGAGTCACTAGCGGAAAACATTCAGTACTTC.

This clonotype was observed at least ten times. The CDR3 DNA reads TGTGCCAGCAGCTTAGGGTGGGCGGGAGCGACCTACGAGCAGTACTTC. It encodes CASSLGWAGATYEQYF. The rearrangement joins TRBV11-2 to TRBJ2-7; TRBD2 matches 7 bases. V lost 1 base and J lost 2; bases outside the gene matches: 8. CDR1 is SGHAT, CDR2 FQNNGV, per germline. The CDR3 has 16 amino acids.

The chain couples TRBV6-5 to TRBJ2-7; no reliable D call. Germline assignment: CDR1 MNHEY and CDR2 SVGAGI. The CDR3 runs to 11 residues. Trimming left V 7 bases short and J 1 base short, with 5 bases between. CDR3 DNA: TGTGCCAGCACCAAATCCTACGAGCAGTACTTC. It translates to CASTKSYEQYF.

The CDR3 DNA sequence: TGTGCCAGCAGTACAGGGGACCGTCGGGAGACCCAGTACTTC. Its translation: CASSTGDRRETQYF. The chain employs TRBV7-2 and TRBJ2-5, with 7 bases matching TRBD1. The CDR3 length is 14 residues. After removal of 6 bases from V and 5 bases from J, the junction contained 9 bases not matched to a gene. Germline V lookup: CDR1 SGHTA, CDR2 FQGNSA.

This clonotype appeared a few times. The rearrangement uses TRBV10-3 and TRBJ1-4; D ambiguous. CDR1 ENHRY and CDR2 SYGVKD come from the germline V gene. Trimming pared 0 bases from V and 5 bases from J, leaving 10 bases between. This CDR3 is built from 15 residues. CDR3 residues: CAISESGLANEKLFF. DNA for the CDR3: TGTGCCATCAGTGAGTCCGGGTTGGCCAATGAAAAACTGTTTTTT.

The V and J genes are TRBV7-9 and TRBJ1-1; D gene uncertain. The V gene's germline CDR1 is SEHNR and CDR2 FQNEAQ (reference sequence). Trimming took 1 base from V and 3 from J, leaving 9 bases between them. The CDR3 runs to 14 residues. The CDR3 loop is CASSLGPVDTEAFF. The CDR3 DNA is TGTGCCAGCAGCTTAGGTCCCGTGGACACTGAAGCTTTCTTT.

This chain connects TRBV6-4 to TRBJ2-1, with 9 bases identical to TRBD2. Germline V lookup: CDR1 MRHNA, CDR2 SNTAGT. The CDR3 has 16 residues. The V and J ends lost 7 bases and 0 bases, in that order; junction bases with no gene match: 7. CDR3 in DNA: TGTGCCAGCATCAGGGCTAGCGGGACCTCCTACAATGAGCAGTTCTTC. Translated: CASIRASGTSYNEQFF.

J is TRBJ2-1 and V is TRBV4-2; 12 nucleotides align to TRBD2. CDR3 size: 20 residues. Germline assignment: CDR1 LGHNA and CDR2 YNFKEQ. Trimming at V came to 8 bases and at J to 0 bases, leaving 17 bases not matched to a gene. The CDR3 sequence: CASSLYPLAGGGSSYNEQFF. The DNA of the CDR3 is TGTGCCAGCTCCTTATACCCACTAGCGGGAGGAGGGAGCTCCTACAATGAGCAGTTCTTC.

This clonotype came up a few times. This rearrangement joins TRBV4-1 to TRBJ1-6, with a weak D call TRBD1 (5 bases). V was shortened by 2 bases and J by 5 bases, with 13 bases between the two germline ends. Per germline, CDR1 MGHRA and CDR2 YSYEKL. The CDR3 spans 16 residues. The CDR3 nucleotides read TGCGCCAGCAGCCAAAGACCGGGGACCGATAATTCACCCCTCCACTTT. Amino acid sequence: CASSQRPGTDNSPLHF.

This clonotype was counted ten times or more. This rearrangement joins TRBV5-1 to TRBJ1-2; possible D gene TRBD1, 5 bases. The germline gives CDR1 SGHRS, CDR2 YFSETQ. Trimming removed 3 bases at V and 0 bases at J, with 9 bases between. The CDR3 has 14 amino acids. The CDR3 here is CASSWGTANYGYTF. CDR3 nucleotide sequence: TGCGCCAGCAGCTGGGGGACGGCTAACTATGGCTACACCTTC.